This entry features one TCR beta chain sequence. Antigen: not known. This sample was included in a study of CD8 T cells in Susac syndrome. Findings and limits, study-wide: Individuals included in the TCR sequencing and HLA analysis were acknowledged by the study to be relatively few in number.

High-throughput TCR beta sequencing covered peripheral CD8+ and CD4+ T cells. With random hexamers, reverse transcription was performed on about 0.5 to 1 ug of RNA. From the immunoSEQ multiplex PCR reads, TCRdb called clonotypes with MiXCR, one entry per CDR3 protein. The profile covers about 130,000 distinct CDR3 sequences, with nearly 95% appearing a single time and roughly 0.12% taken by the ten largest. V was pared by 6 bases and J by 0 bases, with 11 bases between. Germline CDR1 LNHDA, CDR2 SQIVND (reference sequence). The length of the CDR3 is 15 residues. The sequenced sample was CD4+ T cells from PBMCs. The rearrangement uses TRBV19 and TRBJ2-2; D assignment may be TRBD1 or TRBD2 (5 bases each). This sequence originates from a human donor in good health. The CDR3 DNA is TGTGCCAGTAGCCCGGGACGTACGAACACCGGGGAGCTGTTTTTT. Its protein product is CASSPGRTNTGELFF.